The rows below give T cell receptor beta chains drawn from one sample of a study of control samples from healthy donors and cancer patients. Sequenced by immunoSEQ multiplex PCR; TCRdb stores in-frame clones only, minus some. Among 150,000 to 200,000 clones listed, about 91% were seen once. The specimen sequenced was blood. All receptors derive from a man younger than 35 in good health. CDR3s include the opening cysteine and the closing phenylalanine or tryptophan. The D gene is left open where the match is weak. Clone sizes are given selectively: once, few, many, or a class where the clone is expanded.

v_call	j_call	clone_size	d_call	cdr3_nt	cdr3_aa
TRBV7-7	TRBJ2-1	-	TRBD2	TGTGCCAGCAGCTTAACAACTAGCGGGGGGCGCAATGAGCAGTTCTTC	CASSLTTSGGRNEQFF
TRBV21-1	TRBJ2-7	-	-	TGTGCCAGCAGGGGTGAGCACTTCTTCTCCTACGAGCAGTACTTC	CASRGEHFFSYEQYF
TRBV14	TRBJ2-5	-	TRBD2	TGTGCCAGCGCGGCGGGGGTCCTCCAAGAGACCCAGTACTTC	CASAAGVLQETQYF
TRBV28	TRBJ2-1	-	TRBD1	TGTGCCAGCAGTTTCCTAGGACAGGGGTTATCCTACAATGAGCAGTTCTTC	CASSFLGQGLSYNEQFF
TRBV6-2/TRBV6-3	TRBJ2-1	-	TRBD2	TGTGCCAGCAGTTACTGGCGGGAGTACAATGAGCAGTTCTTC	CASSYWREYNEQFF
TRBV19	TRBJ1-2	-	TRBD1	TGTGCCAGTAGTAGTCGGGACAGGTTGAACTATGGCTACACCTTC	CASSSRDRLNYGYTF
TRBV6-5	TRBJ2-3	-	TRBD2	TGTGCCAGCCGTAGCGGGGGGGCAGCAGATACGCAGTATTTT	CASRSGGAADTQYF
TRBV4-3	TRBJ1-2	-	-	TGCGCCAGCAGCCAAAGTGTGGGCACGGGGCAGGTTAACTATGGCTACACCTTC	CASSQSVGTGQVNYGYTF
TRBV19	TRBJ1-5	-	-	TGTGCCAGTAGTATAGGGATGTTAGGCAATCAGCCCCAGCATTTT	CASSIGMLGNQPQHF
TRBV5-8	TRBJ1-2	-	-	TGTGCCAGCAAGGAGAGGGCGCGCTATGGCTACACCTTC	CASKERARYGYTF
TRBV15	TRBJ2-5	-	TRBD2	TGTGCCACCAGCAGTTCCCGCAGCGGGGCTCGGGGCCAAGAGACCCAGTACTTC	CATSSSRSGARGQETQYF
TRBV4-3	TRBJ1-2	-	-	TGCGCCAGCAGCCAAGACAACTATGGCTACACCTTC	CASSQDNYGYTF
TRBV6-2/TRBV6-3	TRBJ2-7	-	-	TGTGCCAGCAGTTACCTATCCACCCTAGGCTACGAGCAGTACTTC	CASSYLSTLGYEQYF
TRBV4-2	TRBJ2-5	-	-	TGTGCCAGCAGCCAAGAGAGGGGGGAGAGCAGGACCCAGTACTTC	CASSQERGESRTQYF
TRBV11-2	TRBJ2-7	-	-	TGTGCCAGCACCTTTACCGACGGACCCTACGAGCAGTACTTC	CASTFTDGPYEQYF
TRBV18	TRBJ2-7	-	-	TGTGCCAGCTCACCGTGGGGCTACGAGCAGTACTTC	CASSPWGYEQYF
TRBV5-4	TRBJ2-3	once	TRBD2	TGTGCCAGCAGCCGTAGCGGGGGGGCTATCACAGATACGCAGTATTTT	CASSRSGGAITDTQYF
TRBV19	TRBJ1-1	-	-	TGTGCCAGTACCACCGTGGGGGGGCCGAACACTGAAGCTTTCTTT	CASTTVGGPNTEAFF
TRBV9	TRBJ2-2	-	-	TGTGCCAGCAGCGCGAACGAACCGACCGGGGAGCTGTTTTTT	CASSANEPTGELFF
TRBV7-5	TRBJ1-5	-	-	TGTGTCAGAAGCCCAGGGACAGTTAGCAATCAGCCCCAGCATTTT	CVRSPGTVSNQPQHF
TRBV12-5	TRBJ2-2	-	-	TGTGCTAGTGGTTTGATGCAGGGCGACACCGGGGAGCTGTTTTTT	CASGLMQGDTGELFF
TRBV5-1	TRBJ2-1	-	-	TGCGCCAGCAGCTTGGCCGCGCCGGACGATGAGCAGTTCTTC	CASSLAAPDDEQFF
TRBV3-1/TRBV3-2	TRBJ1-5	-	-	TGTGCCAGCAGCCAAGGAGGGGAGGGCAATCAGCCCCAGCATTTT	CASSQGGEGNQPQHF
TRBV4-2	TRBJ2-5	-	-	TGTGCCAGCAGCCAAGATAAGAGAGAGACCCAGTACTTC	CASSQDKRETQYF
TRBV27	TRBJ2-5	-	-	TGTGCCAGCAGTTCCCCGGGGTACCAAGAGACCCAGTACTTC	CASSSPGYQETQYF
TRBV7-6	TRBJ2-6	-	-	TGTGCCAGCAGCTTCAGAGTCTCTGGGGCCAACGTCCTGACTTTC	CASSFRVSGANVLTF
TRBV6-2/TRBV6-3	TRBJ2-6	-	-	TGTGCCAGCAGTTTCAGGGCAGGTACCTTCTCTGGGGCCAACGTCCTGACTTTC	CASSFRAGTFSGANVLTF
TRBV7-9	TRBJ1-1	-	-	TGTGCCAGCAGCTTAGGGACACTTAGTAGGGGCACTGAAGCTTTCTTT	CASSLGTLSRGTEAFF
TRBV19	TRBJ1-5	-	-	TGTGCCAGTACCAATGGGGGGAGGAGCAATCAGCCCCAGCATTTT	CASTNGGRSNQPQHF